A single sample gave rise to the 12 T cell receptor beta chains below, sequenced in a study of blood T cell repertoires in COVID-19. Sequencing was performed with immunoSEQ multiplex PCR; in TCRdb, only in-frame clones are kept and a portion is missing. Seen here are roughly 140,000 clones, roughly 80% observed once, and the top ten hold 3.5% to 4.5%. The sample taken for sequencing was peripheral blood. These receptor sequences come from a woman older than 75 with acute or convalescent COVID-19.

The rearrangement links TRBV5-1 to TRBJ2-5; TRBD2 aligns across 8 bases. The length of the CDR3 is 15 residues. V shed 5 bases and J 10 bases; nucleotides not matched to a gene: 16. In germline, CDR1 is SGHRS, CDR2 YFSETQ. CDR3 in DNA: TGCGCCAGCAGGCAAGCACTAGCGGTAGATTTAGACCAGTACTTC. It specifies CASRQALAVDLDQYF. The entire variable domain, with the rest obtained from reference TRBV5-1 and TRBJ2-5, is as follows: KAGVTQTPRYLIKTRGQQVTLSCSPISGHRSVSWYQQTPGQGLQFLFEYFSETQRNKGNFPGRFSGRQFSNSRSEMNVSTLELGDSALYLCASRQALAVDLDQYFGPGTRLLVL.

The V gene is TRBV6-2 or TRBV6-3, the J gene TRBJ1-5; perhaps TRBD1 as D (6 bases). The length of the CDR3 is 16 residues. Germline assignment: CDR1 MNHEY and CDR2 SVGEGT. With 2 bases removed from V and 2 bases from J, the gap between germline ends came to 13 bases. In nucleotides, the CDR3 is TGTGCCAGCAGTTACGATGGGGGCGGTGGCAATCAGCCCCAGCATTTT. The encoded protein is CASSYDGGGGNQPQHF.

A remark on this clone: Germline and junction disagree at one end, which may indicate a read error. The chain employs TRBV29-1 and TRBJ2-1; TRBD1 aligns across 7 bases. CDR3 length: 14 residues. Germline assignment: CDR1 SQVTM and CDR2 ANQGSEA. CDR3 nucleotides: TGCAGCGCTGAAGGGACAGTAGCCTACAATGAGCAGTTCTTC. Its protein product is CSAEGTVAYNEQFF.

The chain carries TRBV6-5 and TRBJ1-1, with D tentatively TRBD1 (6 bases). Germline-derived CDR1 and CDR2 are MNHEY and SVGAGI. V lost 7 bases, J lost 5 bases, and 14 bases lay in between. The CDR3 extends over 13 amino acids. For the CDR3, the DNA is TGTGCCAGCAAGGAAAGACAGGTTACTGAAGCTTTCTTT. Its translation is CASKERQVTEAFF.

This chain connects TRBV2 to TRBJ1-1; 11 bases fit TRBD1. The V and J ends lost 5 bases and 11 bases, in that order; junction bases with no gene match: 7. The CDR3 covers 13 residues. CDR1 and CDR2 from the germline V gene are SNHLY and FYNNEI. The CDR3 loop reads CASSSGQGARAFF. Here the CDR3 DNA reads TGTGCCAGCAGTTCTGGACAGGGGGCGCGCGCTTTCTTT.

The rearrangement joins TRBV6-2 or TRBV6-3 to TRBJ1-1; 10 nucleotides match TRBD1. This CDR3 is built from 15 residues. J was trimmed by 4 bases and V by 2 bases; bases with no gene match: 4. Germline V gene lookup returns CDR1 MNHEY and CDR2 SVGEGT. CDR3 sequence reads: CASSYLGTGATEAFF. CDR3 in DNA: TGTGCCAGCAGTTACCTCGGGACAGGGGCCACTGAAGCTTTCTTT.

The genes are TRBV10-3 and TRBJ1-1, with TRBD1 identical over 8 bases. In germline, CDR1 is ENHRY, CDR2 SYGVKD. Germline trimming cut 6 bases from V and 3 bases from J; bases unmatched to any gene: 21. The CDR3 covers 19 residues. CDR3 protein: CAIRGLTSFNGQGDTEAFF. The CDR3 DNA reads as TGTGCCATCAGGGGGCTCACGAGTTTCAATGGACAGGGCGACACTGAAGCTTTCTTT.

The chain combines TRBV7-2 with TRBJ2-2; D gene unclear. Trimming took off 5 bases at V and 6 bases at J, with 10 bases between the two ends. The CDR3 spans 13 residues. Looked up from germline, CDR1 is SGHTA and CDR2 is FQGNSA. The CDR3 spells CASSAVRSGELFF. CDR3 in DNA: TGTGCCAGCAGCGCGGTGAGGTCCGGGGAGCTGTTTTTT.

The rearrangement uses TRBV6-5 and TRBJ2-1, with 7 bases identical to TRBD2. The CDR3 is 15 residues long. V lost 5 bases to trimming and J lost 6 bases; unmatched junction nucleotides: 10. From germline, CDR1 is MNHEY and CDR2 SVGAGI. Written as DNA, the CDR3 is TGTGCCAGCAGTAGGGAGGGCCGAGCCCTCAATGAGCAGTTCTTC. Translating it yields CASSREGRALNEQFF.

The CDR3 protein is CASSQQAGANNEQFF. Written as DNA, the CDR3 is TGTGCCAGCAGCCAACAAGCGGGGGCCAACAATGAGCAGTTCTTC. V and J are TRBV3-1 (or the pseudogene TRBV3-2) and TRBJ2-1; 8 bases are shared with TRBD2. Trimming cost V 2 bases and J 5 bases; bases outside gene matches: 5. Germline V lookup: CDR1 LGHDT, CDR2 YNNKEL (reference sequence). This CDR3 spans 15 amino acids.

The chain couples TRBV20-1 to TRBJ2-5; D perhaps matches TRBD2 (5 bases). V gave up 3 bases and J gave up 7 bases, with 12 bases separating them. Germline values: CDR1 DFQATT, CDR2 SNEGSKA (reference sequence). The CDR3 covers 12 residues. CDR3 coding DNA: TGCAGTGCTAGTGGGGAGTGGGGGACCCAGTACTTC. This codes for CSASGEWGTQYF.

The rearrangement uses TRBV4-3 and TRBJ1-2, with a weak D call TRBD1 (5 bases). The V gene's germline CDR1 is LGHNA and CDR2 YSLEER. V was trimmed by 1 base and J by 8 bases, leaving 23 bases between them. This CDR3 region has 17 residues. The CDR3 sequence is CASSQGREHAPFGGYTF. As DNA, the CDR3 is TGCGCCAGCAGCCAAGGCAGGGAACACGCTCCCTTCGGAGGCTACACCTTC.